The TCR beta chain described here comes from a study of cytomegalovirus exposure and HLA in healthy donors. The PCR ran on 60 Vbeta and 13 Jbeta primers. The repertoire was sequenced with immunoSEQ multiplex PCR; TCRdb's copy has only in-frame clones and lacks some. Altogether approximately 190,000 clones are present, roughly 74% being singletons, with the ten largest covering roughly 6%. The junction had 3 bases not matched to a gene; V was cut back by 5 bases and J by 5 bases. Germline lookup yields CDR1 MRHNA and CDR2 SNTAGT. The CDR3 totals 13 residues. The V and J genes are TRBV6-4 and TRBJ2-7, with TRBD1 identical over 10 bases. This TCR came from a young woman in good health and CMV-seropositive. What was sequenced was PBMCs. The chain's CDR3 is CASSPGQGNEQYF. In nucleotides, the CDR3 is TGTGCCAGCAGTCCGGGACAGGGGAACGAGCAGTACTTC.